A selection of T cell receptor beta chains follows, all from one sample in a study of metastatic and nonmetastatic thyroid tumors. Via MiXCR, TCRdb re-called the PCR reads. The sample holds 15,000 to 20,000 clones; about 23% are singletons and the top ten take about 10%. The sequencing input was adjacent normal tissue. The source is a female donor with papillary thyroid cancer or a benign thyroid nodule (not recorded which). Some clones in this sample may be carry-over from other donors' samples. The CDR3 runs from the conserved cysteine through the conserved F or W. The D gene is left open where the match is weak. Part of the rows lack a size; the others show once, few, many or a class for expanded clones.

>-|-|TRBV9|15|TRBJ1-3
TGTGCCAGCAGCGTAGATGGAAGCTCTGGAAACACCATATATTTT
CASSVDGSSGNTIYF
>-|-|TRBV5-5|13|TRBJ2-7
TGTGCCAGCAGCTTGGAACAGACCTACGAGCAGTACTTC
CASSLEQTYEQYF
>TRBD2|large|TRBV6-1|17|TRBJ2-7
TGTGCCACAGCTTCCCTTACAGTGGGACTAGCGGGAGGCGAGCAGTACTTC
CATASLTVGLAGGEQYF
>TRBD2|-|TRBV3-1|15|TRBJ2-2
TGTGCCAGCAGCCAAGTCGCGGGAGTGTCCGGGGAGCTGTTTTTT
CASSQVAGVSGELFF
>-|-|TRBV6-4|18|TRBJ1-5
TGTGCCAGCAGTTACTCGAATCAGTTAAGCAGACGGAATCAGCCCCAGCATTTT
CASSYSNQLSRRNQPQHF
>-|-|TRBV11-2|12|TRBJ2-1
TGTGCCAGCAGCTTAAGTCAGAATGAGCAGTTCTTC
CASSLSQNEQFF
>TRBD2|-|TRBV7-2|15|TRBJ2-7
TGTGCCAGCAGCTTAGGCCTAGCGGAGCTATACGAGCAGTACTTC
CASSLGLAELYEQYF
>-|few|TRBV10-1|13|TRBJ2-1
TGCGCCAGCAGCCCCGGTACCTACAATGAGCAGTTCTTC
CASSPGTYNEQFF
>-|-|TRBV10-2|16|TRBJ2-3
TGCGCCAGCAGTGAGTACACCGAGAGGGCCAGGCATACGCAGTATTTT
CASSEYTERARHTQYF
>-|once|TRBV11-1|13|TRBJ2-1
TGTGCCAGCAGCTTAGTTCCGAACAATGAGCAGTTCTTC
CASSLVPNNEQFF
>TRBD2|few|TRBV2|17|TRBJ2-4
TGTGCCAGCAGTGAAGGATTTGCTAGCGGGAAGGGAAACATTCAGTACTTC
CASSEGFASGKGNIQYF
>-|few|TRBV6-5|14|TRBJ1-1
TGTGCCAGCAGTCACTCCACGGAAGTGAGAGAATCTTTCTTT
CASSHSTEVRESFF
>-|-|TRBV6-1|15|TRBJ1-5
TGTGCCAGCAGCCTCGAGGGGTCGGGCAATCAGCCACAGCATTTT
CASSLEGSGNQPQHF
>-|-|TRBV7-2|14|TRBJ2-7
TGTGCCAGCAGCTTAGAATCGCCGTTCTACGAGCAGTACTTC
CASSLESPFYEQYF
>TRBD1|-|TRBV7-8|14|TRBJ1-1
TGTGCCAGCAGCTCCCAGGGGGCTGTCACTGAAGCTTTCTTT
CASSSQGAVTEAFF
>TRBD2|-|TRBV6-1|15|TRBJ2-1
TGTGCCAGCAGTGGAGCGGGAGCCTCCTACAATGAGCAGTTCTTC
CASSGAGASYNEQFF
>-|-|TRBV28|12|TRBJ2-7
TGTGCCAGCAGTCGACAGCCCTACGAGCAGTACTTC
CASSRQPYEQYF
>TRBD1|-|TRBV20-1|14|TRBJ2-5
TGCAGTGCTAGTAAGTTCGGACAGGCGGAGACCCAGTACTTC
CSASKFGQAETQYF
>-|few|TRBV27|15|TRBJ2-1
TGTGCCAGCAGCCGCCGGGACCGAGCCTACAATGAGCAGTTCTTC
CASSRRDRAYNEQFF
>-|many|TRBV2|13|TRBJ1-1
TGTGCCAGCAGAGGTACACAGATCACTGAAGCTTTCTTT
CASRGTQITEAFF
>-|-|TRBV2|14|TRBJ2-1
TGTGCCAGCAGTGAAAGGTGGGTCTACAATGAGCAGTTCTTC
CASSERWVYNEQFF
>TRBD2|-|TRBV20-1|17|TRBJ2-7
TGCAGTGCCCCACCTGGGACTAGCGGGGCAAGCTCCTACGAGCAGTACTTC
CSAPPGTSGASSYEQYF
>-|-|TRBV12-3/TRBV12-4|13|TRBJ1-2
TGTGCCAGCAGTTTGGACGGTAACTATGGCTACACCTTC
CASSLDGNYGYTF
>TRBD2|-|TRBV6-1|12|TRBJ2-5
TGTGCCAGCTTAGCGGGAGTGGAGACCCAGTACTTC
CASLAGVETQYF
>-|few|TRBV11-1|16|TRBJ1-6
TGTGCCAGCAGCTCACCGAGGGTAAAGATTGGCTCACCCCTCCACTTT
CASSSPRVKIGSPLHF
>TRBD1|few|TRBV2|14|TRBJ1-1
TGTGCCAGCAGGGGGGACAGGGGGCTTGATGAAGCTTTCTTT
CASRGDRGLDEAFF
>-|medium-sized|TRBV7-2|14|TRBJ2-7
TGTGCCAGCAGCTCTTACTTGGGCACCTACGAGCAGTACTTC
CASSSYLGTYEQYF
>-|-|TRBV6-5|14|TRBJ2-7
TGTGCCAGCAGTTCGGGCAGTTCAAGCTACGAGCAGTACTTC
CASSSGSSSYEQYF
>TRBD1|-|TRBV7-3|14|TRBJ1-2
TGTGCCAGCAGCCCCAGGGGGGGCTACTATGGCTACACCTTC
CASSPRGGYYGYTF
>-|few|TRBV2|13|TRBJ2-3
TGTGCCAAGGGGGGGGCGAGCACAGATACGCAGTATTTT
CAKGGASTDTQYF
>TRBD1|many|TRBV6-1|15|TRBJ2-7
TGTGCCAGCAGACCCGGGACAGGCCCCTCCTACGAGCAGTACTTC
CASRPGTGPSYEQYF
>-|-|TRBV6-2/TRBV6-3|18|TRBJ1-1
TGTGCCAGCAGTTACTCGGTGGTTACAGTCGAGGTGAACACTGAAGCTTTCTTT
CASSYSVVTVEVNTEAFF
>TRBD2|-|TRBV6-1|14|TRBJ2-7
TGTGCCAGCACCGGAACGGGGGGCTCCTACGAGCAGTACTTC
CASTGTGGSYEQYF
>-|few|TRBV11-1|12|TRBJ1-2
TGTGCCAGCAGCTTTGGTCCGGATGGCTACACCTTC
CASSFGPDGYTF
>TRBD1|-|TRBV27|15|TRBJ1-1
TGTGCCAGCAGACCACTCGGACAGGGGAACACTGAAGCTTTCTTT
CASRPLGQGNTEAFF